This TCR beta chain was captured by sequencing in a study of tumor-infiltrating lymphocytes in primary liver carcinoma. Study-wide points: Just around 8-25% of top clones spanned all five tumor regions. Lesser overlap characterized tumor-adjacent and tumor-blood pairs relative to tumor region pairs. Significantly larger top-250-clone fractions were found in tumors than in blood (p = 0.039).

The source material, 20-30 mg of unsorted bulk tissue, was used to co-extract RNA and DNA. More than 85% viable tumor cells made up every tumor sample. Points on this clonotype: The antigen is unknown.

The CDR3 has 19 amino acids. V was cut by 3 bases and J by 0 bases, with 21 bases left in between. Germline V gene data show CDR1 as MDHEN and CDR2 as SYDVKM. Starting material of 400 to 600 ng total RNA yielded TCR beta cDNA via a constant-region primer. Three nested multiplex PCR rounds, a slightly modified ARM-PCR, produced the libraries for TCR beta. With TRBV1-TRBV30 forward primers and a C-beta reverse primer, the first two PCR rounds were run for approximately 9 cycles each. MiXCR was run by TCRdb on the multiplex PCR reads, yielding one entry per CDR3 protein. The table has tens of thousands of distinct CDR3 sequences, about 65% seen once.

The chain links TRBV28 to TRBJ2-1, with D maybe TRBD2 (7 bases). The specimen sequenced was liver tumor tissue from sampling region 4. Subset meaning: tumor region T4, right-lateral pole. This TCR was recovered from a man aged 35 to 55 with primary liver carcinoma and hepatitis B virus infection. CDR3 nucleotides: TGTGCCAGCAGTTTTGCGGGACAAGCGGGATTGAACTCCTACAATGAGCAGTTCTTC. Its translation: CASSFAGQAGLNSYNEQFF. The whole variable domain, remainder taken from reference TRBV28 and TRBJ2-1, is DVKVTQSSRYLVKRTGEKVFLECVQDMDHENMFWYRQDPGLGLRLIYFSYDVKMKEKGDIPEGYSVSREKKERFSLILESASTNQTSMYLCASSFAGQAGLNSYNEQFFGPGTRLTVL.